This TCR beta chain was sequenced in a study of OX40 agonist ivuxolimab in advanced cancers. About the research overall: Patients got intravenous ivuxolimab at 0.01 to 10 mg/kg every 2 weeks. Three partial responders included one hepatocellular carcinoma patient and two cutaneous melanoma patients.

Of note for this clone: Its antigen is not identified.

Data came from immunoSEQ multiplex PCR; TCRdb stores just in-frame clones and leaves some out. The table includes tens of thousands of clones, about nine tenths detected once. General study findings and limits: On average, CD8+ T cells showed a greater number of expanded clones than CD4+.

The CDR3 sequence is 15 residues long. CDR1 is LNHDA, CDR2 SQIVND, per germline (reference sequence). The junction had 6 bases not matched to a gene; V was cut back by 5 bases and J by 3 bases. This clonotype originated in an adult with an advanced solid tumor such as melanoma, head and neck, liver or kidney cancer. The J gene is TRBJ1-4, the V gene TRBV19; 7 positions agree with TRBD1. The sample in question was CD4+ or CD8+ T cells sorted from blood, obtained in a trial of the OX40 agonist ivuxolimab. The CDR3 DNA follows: TGTGCCAGTAGTGGGAGGACAGGCCCTAATGAAAAACTGTTTTTT. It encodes CASSGRTGPNEKLFF.